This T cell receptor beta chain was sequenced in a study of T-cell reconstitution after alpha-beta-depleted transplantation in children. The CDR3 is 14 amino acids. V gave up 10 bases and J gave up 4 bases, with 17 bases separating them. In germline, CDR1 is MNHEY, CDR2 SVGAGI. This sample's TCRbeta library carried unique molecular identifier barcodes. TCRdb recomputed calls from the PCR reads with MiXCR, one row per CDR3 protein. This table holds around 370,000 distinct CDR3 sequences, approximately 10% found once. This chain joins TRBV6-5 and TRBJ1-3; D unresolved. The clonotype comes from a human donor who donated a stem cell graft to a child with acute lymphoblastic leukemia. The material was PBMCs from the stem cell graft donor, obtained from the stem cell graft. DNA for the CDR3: TGTGCCACCCGTTCGTTCGGTTCCGGAAACACCATATATTTT. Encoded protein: CATRSFGSGNTIYF.